Listed here are 9 T cell receptor beta chains from one sample, sequenced in a study of blood T cells in healthy people across ages. Using a J-beta primer mix together with a sample-barcoded 5' primer, a second PCR was run for roughly 7 to 12 cycles. TCRdb re-analysed the 5' RACE reads in MiXCR, keeping a single row per CDR3 protein. The sample shows hundreds of thousands of distinct CDR3 sequences, around two fifths of them seen only once. The specimen sequenced was blood. The receptors were sampled from a man in his sixties in good health.

The J gene is TRBJ2-1, the V gene TRBV30; the match to TRBD1 covers 8 bases. V trimming: 3 bases; J trimming: 7 bases; junction bases outside the gene matches: 11. This CDR3 is built from 15 residues. Germline V gives CDR1 GTSNPN, CDR2 SVGIG (reference sequence). This CDR3 reads CAWSEQTGAKNEQFF. CDR3 DNA sequence: TGTGCCTGGAGCGAACAGACAGGGGCGAAAAATGAGCAGTTCTTC.

This clonotype was observed a single time. The V gene is TRBV21-1, the J gene TRBJ2-5; TRBD1 is the table's D call and was not checked against the DNA. TRBV21-1 counts as a pseudogene. There are 15 residues in the CDR3. The CDR3 protein is CASSKVGPANCEQYF. The CDR3 coding sequence is TGTGCCAGCAGCAAAGTGGGACCCGCAAACTGTGAGCAGTACTTC.

In this sample, this clonotype turned up a few times. V usage is TRBV20-1 and J usage is TRBJ2-3; 12 bases agree with TRBD1. The CDR3 covers 15 residues. Germline V gene sequence: CDR1 DFQATT, CDR2 SNEGSKA (reference sequence). Trimming cost V 4 bases and J 4 bases; bases outside gene matches: 6. CDR3 in amino acids: CSANPGQGASDTQYF. CDR3 DNA: TGCAGTGCTAATCCGGGACAGGGGGCTTCAGATACGCAGTATTTT.

The CDR3, as DNA: TGTGCCAGCAGTTTACCGGGGGCTTCCTACAATGAGCAGTTCTTC. This translates into CASSLPGASYNEQFF. The rearrangement joins TRBV27 to TRBJ2-1; possibly TRBD1 or TRBD2 for D (6 bases each). V was trimmed by 2 bases and J by 1 base, leaving 9 bases between them. CDR1 and CDR2 from the germline V gene are MNHEY and SMNVEV (reference sequence). The CDR3 totals 15 residues.

This chain joins TRBV12-3 or TRBV12-4 and TRBJ2-1, with 9 bases that match TRBD2. The CDR3 covers 18 residues. V lost 1 base, J lost 2 bases, and 9 bases stayed unmatched. CDR3 in amino acids: CASSLGLGRGGPYNEQFF. The CDR3 nucleotides read TGTGCCAGCAGTTTAGGGTTGGGGCGGGGGGGCCCCTACAATGAGCAGTTCTTC.

The rearrangement links TRBV24-1 to TRBJ2-1; tentative D call: TRBD2 (6 bases). The CDR3 extends over 12 amino acids. V shed 4 bases and J shed 9 bases, with 9 bases lying between them. Germline values: CDR1 KGHDR, CDR2 SFDVKD. In DNA form, the CDR3 reads TGTGCCACCAGTGACAGGGACTTTGAGCAGTTCTTC. Encoded protein: CATSDRDFEQFF.

This clonotype was observed a few times. The gene calls are TRBV6-5 and TRBJ2-4; 8 bases are shared with TRBD2. With 5 bases clipped from V and 1 base from J, the junction kept 1 base outside the gene matches. Per the germline V gene, CDR1 is MNHEY and CDR2 is SVGAGI. The CDR3 contains 14 residues. DNA for the CDR3: TGTGCCAGCAGTACGGGGGGGGCCAAAAACATTCAGTACTTC. This codes for CASSTGGAKNIQYF.

This clonotype was seen a few times. This chain links TRBV4-3 with TRBJ2-5; D might be TRBD1 or TRBD2, each matching 5 bases. The CDR3 runs 13 residues. V gave up 4 bases and J gave up 4 bases, with 10 bases separating them. CDR1 LGHNA and CDR2 YSLEER come from the germline V gene. The CDR3 is CASSRQRGETQYF. CDR3 sequence (DNA): TGCGCCAGCAGCCGACAGAGGGGAGAGACCCAGTACTTC.

On this clonotype: Possible read error: a much larger clone is one base away. This sequence joins TRBV3-1 and TRBJ2-5; D not resolved. V lost 3 bases and J 9 bases, leaving 11 bases between the germline ends. This CDR3 region has 12 residues. CDR1 and CDR2 (germline): LGHDT, YNNKEL (reference sequence). CDR3 protein: CASSHAGQAQYF. CDR3 DNA sequence: TGTGCCAGCAGCCATGCAGGCCAGGCCCAGTACTTC.